Below are 21 T cell receptor beta chains sequenced from a single sample in a study of shared clonotypes between healthy human individuals (dated by TCRdb to the early 2020s). The library was built by means of the immunoSEQ multiplex PCR assay. Sourced from immuneACCESS, this table was stored by TCRdb with only in-frame sequences that have V and J called. A share of the clones is absent; for the studies checked, an unresolved V gene accounts for under half, and the remainder has no known explanation. The sample table contains approximately 2.3 million clones; only one count was recorded for approximately 93% of them. The ten largest clones capture around 0.4% of the sample. The source material was naive CD4+ T cells from PBMCs. The sample's cell subset or site label, in plain terms: CD45RA+ positively selected. These receptors all come from a man aged 18 to 30 in good health. Some clones in this sample may be carry-over from other donors' samples.

The rearrangement uses TRBV27 and TRBJ1-1; D remains ambiguous. The V and J ends lost 3 bases and 6 bases respectively, with 11 bases between them. Germline V lookup: CDR1 MNHEY, CDR2 SMNVEV (reference sequence). This CDR3 is 13 amino acids long. In DNA form, the CDR3 reads TGTGCCAGCAGTTTCTCCAGTGTCGCTGAAGCTTTCTTT. Its translation is CASSFSSVAEAFF.

This chain connects TRBV7-2 to TRBJ1-1, with no clear D. Trimming stripped 2 bases from V and 5 bases from J, with 15 bases between. CDR3 size: 15 residues. Germline lookup yields CDR1 SGHTA and CDR2 FQGNSA. The CDR3 region is CASSLRVGSLTEAFF. In nucleotides, the CDR3 is TGTGCCAGCAGCTTACGGGTAGGAAGTTTGACTGAAGCTTTCTTT.

Of note for this clone: Other DNA sequences in this sample translate to the same CDR3. The CDR3 sequence is CASSLTSSTDTQYF. The CDR3 nucleotides are TGCGCCAGCAGCTTGACGTCTAGCACAGATACGCAGTATTTT. J is TRBJ2-3 and V is TRBV5-1; D call uncertain. Germline CDR1 and CDR2: SGHRS and YFSETQ. The CDR3 sequence is 14 residues long. V was clipped by 1 base and J by 0 bases, with 6 bases between them.

Comments on this clone: Other DNA sequences in this specimen translate into the identical CDR3. The V and J genes are TRBV27 and TRBJ1-2; TRBD1 agrees at 12 bases. Losses at the gene ends were 4 bases for V and 5 bases for J; bases not matched to a gene: 5. Per the germline V gene, CDR1 is MNHEY and CDR2 is SMNVEV (reference sequence). The CDR3 covers 15 residues. The CDR3 region is CASSSPGQGAYGYTF. The CDR3 bases are TGTGCCAGCAGTTCGCCGGGACAGGGGGCTTATGGCTACACCTTC.

V gene TRBV9 combines with J gene TRBJ2-1, with D possibly being TRBD2 (5 bases). CDR3 length: 16 residues. Trimming left V 3 bases short and J 4 bases short, with 17 bases between. CDR1 is SGDLS, CDR2 YYNGEE, per germline. The CDR3 coding sequence is TGTGCCAGCAGCGAAACTAGTATCGTGGCATACAATGAGCAGTTCTTC. It codes for CASSETSIVAYNEQFF. Using reference TRBV9 and TRBJ2-1 for the parts outside the CDR3, the full variable domain is DSGVTQTPKHLITATGQRVTLRCSPRSGDLSVYWYQQSLDQGLQFLIQYYNGEERAKGNILERFSAQQFPDLHSELNLSSLELGDSALYFCASSETSIVAYNEQFFGPGTRLTVL.

J is TRBJ2-1 and V is TRBV10-3; 8 bases line up with TRBD1. CDR1 is ENHRY and CDR2 is SYGVKD in the germline V gene. The CDR3 sequence is 12 residues long. Trimming cost V 8 bases and J 5 bases; bases outside gene matches: 2. This CDR3 is CAIGDRNNEQFF. CDR3 nucleotide sequence: TGTGCCATCGGGGACAGGAACAATGAGCAGTTCTTC.

This sequence joins TRBV2 and TRBJ2-1, with 8 bases that match TRBD2. There are 16 residues in the CDR3. CDR1 SNHLY and CDR2 FYNNEI come from the germline V gene. V lost 2 bases, J lost 7 bases, and 10 bases stayed unmatched. The CDR3 nucleotides read TGTGCCAGCAGTGAACGTCGCGCGGGAGGTAGGAATGAGCAGTTCTTC. It encodes CASSERRAGGRNEQFF.

V gene TRBV25-1 combines with J gene TRBJ2-3; tentatively, D is TRBD2 (6 bases). The V gene lost 1 base and the J gene lost 6 bases, with 8 bases spanning the gap. This CDR3 is 13 amino acids long. Germline CDR1 and CDR2: MGHDK and SYGVNS. The CDR3 DNA reads as TGTGCCAGCAGTGAATCGGGAGCGGATACGCAGTATTTT. This sequence encodes CASSESGADTQYF.

The rearrangement joins TRBV15 to TRBJ1-2, with no clear D. This CDR3 spans 17 amino acids. Germline V gene sequence: CDR1 LNHNV, CDR2 YYDKDF (reference sequence). Trimming removed 0 bases from V and 4 bases from J, with 18 bases in between. The CDR3 spells CATSRDKSQAGGYGYTF. The CDR3 bases are TGTGCCACCAGCAGAGATAAGTCCCAGGCCGGAGGCTATGGCTACACCTTC.

This chain links TRBV25-1 with TRBJ1-2; D is possibly TRBD1 (5 bases). Germline V gene lookup returns CDR1 MGHDK and CDR2 SYGVNS. CDR3 length: 16 residues. V was shortened by 5 bases and J by 3 bases, with 19 bases between the two germline ends. For the CDR3, the DNA is TGTGCCAGCAGTCCCCGGCGGGACGGGGGGGACTATGGCTACACCTTC. Translating it yields CASSPRRDGGDYGYTF.

DNA of the CDR3: TGCGCCAGCAGCTCGGAGGGTAGTCAGCCCCAGCATTTT. Amino acid sequence: CASSSEGSQPQHF. The chain carries TRBV5-1 and TRBJ1-5, with no clear D. The CDR3 has 13 amino acids. Germline CDR1 SGHRS, CDR2 YFSETQ. Trimming pared 3 bases from V and 6 bases from J, leaving 10 bases between.

The J gene is TRBJ1-1, the V gene TRBV18; TRBD1 might be the D (6 bases). Looked up from germline, CDR1 is KGHSH and CDR2 is LQKENI. The CDR3 loop spans 12 amino acids. Trimming took 8 bases from V and 13 from J, leaving 20 bases between them. The CDR3 coding sequence is TGTGCCAGCGCCGGGGACACTCGACCTCTTTTCTTT. It yields the protein CASAGDTRPLFF.

The chain joins TRBV30 to TRBJ2-7; TRBD1 might be the D (5 bases). CDR3 length equals 12 residues. The V gene's germline CDR1 is GTSNPN and CDR2 SVGIG (reference sequence). The V and J ends lost 0 bases and 6 bases respectively, with 9 bases between them. CDR3 sequence: CAWSVSRGEQYF. The CDR3 nucleotides are TGTGCCTGGAGTGTAAGTAGGGGCGAGCAGTACTTC.

About this clone: Different DNA sequences within this sample yield the same CDR3. This chain links TRBV28 with TRBJ2-7; D not certain. V was trimmed by 6 bases and J by 2 bases, leaving 8 bases between them. CDR3 length equals 12 residues. Germline lookup yields CDR1 MDHEN and CDR2 SYDVKM. Here the CDR3 DNA reads TGTGCCAGCAGCCCGCGACCCTACGAGCAGTACTTC. Protein product: CASSPRPYEQYF.

CDR3 sequence: CASSVDVGNYGYTF. The CDR3 DNA is TGTGCCAGCAGCGTAGATGTGGGGAACTATGGCTACACCTTC. This chain joins TRBV9 and TRBJ1-2; D not resolved. The V end was cut by 0 bases, the J end by 2 bases, with 8 bases between. Germline assignment: CDR1 SGDLS and CDR2 YYNGEE. The CDR3 totals 14 residues.

Details on this clone: Different DNA sequences within this sample yield the same CDR3. The chain uses TRBV7-9 and TRBJ1-5; D call uncertain. This CDR3 has 15 residues. The V end was cut by 0 bases, the J end by 0 bases, with 6 bases between. Germline CDR1 SEHNR, CDR2 FQNEAQ (reference sequence). CDR3 sequence: CASSLAGPSNQPQHF. In DNA, the CDR3 is TGTGCCAGCAGCTTAGCTGGGCCTAGCAATCAGCCCCAGCATTTT.

J is TRBJ2-5 and V is TRBV5-4; the match to TRBD1 covers 7 bases. CDR3 size: 15 residues. Germline V CDR1 and CDR2: SGHNT, YYREEE (reference sequence). V shed 3 bases and J 5 bases; nucleotides not matched to a gene: 10. The DNA for the CDR3 is TGTGCCAGCAGCTCATCGGACAGGTTAGGGGAGACCCAGTACTTC. Its protein product is CASSSSDRLGETQYF.

This clone was seen a few times. DNA for the CDR3: TGTGCCAGCAGCCTTCCGGGACTCACGAACACTGAAGCTTTCTTT. It specifies CASSLPGLTNTEAFF. This chain uses TRBV7-9 with TRBJ1-1, with a possible D match to TRBD1 (5 bases). Per the germline V gene, CDR1 is SEHNR and CDR2 is FQNEAQ (reference sequence). V dropped 5 bases and J dropped 1 base, with 14 bases sitting between them. CDR3 length equals 15 residues.

The chain combines TRBV5-5 with TRBJ1-4; 8 bases map to TRBD1. Trimming cost V 0 bases and J 3 bases; bases outside gene matches: 4. The CDR3 contains 16 residues. Per the germline V gene, CDR1 is SGHKS and CDR2 is YYEKEE (reference sequence). CDR3 sequence (DNA): TGTGCCAGCAGCTTGGTTTCAGGGGGCGCTAATGAAAAACTGTTTTTT. Its protein is CASSLVSGGANEKLFF.

The gene calls are TRBV7-9 and TRBJ2-2, with a possible D match to TRBD2 (6 bases). Germline CDR1 and CDR2: SEHNR and FQNEAQ (reference sequence). V lost 4 bases to trimming and J lost 6 bases, with 21 bases between them. The CDR3 contains 17 residues. CDR3 nucleotide sequence: TGTGCCAGCAGCTCGGGGGTCCGTTTGGGGGAAGCCGGGGAGCTGTTTTTT. Amino acids: CASSSGVRLGEAGELFF.

The chain couples TRBV11-3 to TRBJ1-2, with TRBD1 matching 10 bases. The CDR3 is 14 residues long. V shed 5 bases and J 8 bases; nucleotides not matched to a gene: 8. The germline gives CDR1 SGHNT, CDR2 YENEEA. The CDR3 sequence: CASSTGQGKDGYTF. DNA of the CDR3: TGTGCCAGCAGCACGGGACAGGGGAAGGACGGCTACACCTTC.